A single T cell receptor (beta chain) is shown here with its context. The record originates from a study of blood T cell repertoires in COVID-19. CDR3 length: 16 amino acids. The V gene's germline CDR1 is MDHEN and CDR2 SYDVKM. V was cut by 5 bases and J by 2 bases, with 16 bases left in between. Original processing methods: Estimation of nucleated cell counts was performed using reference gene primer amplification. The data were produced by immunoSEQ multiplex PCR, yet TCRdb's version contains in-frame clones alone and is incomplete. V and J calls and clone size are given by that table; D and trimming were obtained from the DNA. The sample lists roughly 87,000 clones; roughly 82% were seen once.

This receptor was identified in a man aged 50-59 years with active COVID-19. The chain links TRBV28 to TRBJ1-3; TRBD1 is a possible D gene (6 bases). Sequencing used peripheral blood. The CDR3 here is CASSPGRGEAGNTIYF. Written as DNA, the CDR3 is TGTGCCAGCAGTCCGGGGAGGGGGGAGGCTGGAAACACCATATATTTT.